Below, one TCR beta chain is given with its context. These data originate in a study of cytomegalovirus exposure and HLA in healthy donors. A multiplex PCR was run with 60 Vbeta primers and 13 Jbeta primers. Sequenced by immunoSEQ multiplex PCR; TCRdb stores in-frame clones only, minus some. This sample has 150,000 to 200,000 clones, with around 85% found just once. Germline CDR1 is WNHNN and CDR2 is SYGVQD (reference sequence). This CDR3 is built from 13 residues. Trimming removed 5 bases at V and 0 bases at J, with 7 bases between. The source is a boy aged 2 to 10 in good health and CMV-seronegative. Sequencing was performed on PBMCs. V is TRBV10-1 and J is TRBJ1-1; D gene ambiguous. CDR3 bases: TGCGCCAGCAGTCTAGGCATGAACACTGAAGCTTTCTTT. This gives the protein CASSLGMNTEAFF.